A single count supports the clone carrying this T cell receptor (beta chain). Sequencing was performed with immunoSEQ multiplex PCR; in TCRdb, only in-frame clones are kept and a portion is missing. The sample has over 100,000 clones; 75% to 90% are singletons. These data are taken from a study of blood T cell repertoires in COVID-19. Study overall: The United States, Italy and Spain were the sources of the acute and convalescent COVID-19 samples.

V dropped 4 bases and J dropped 5; count of bases not matched to a gene: 5. The CDR3 loop spans 14 amino acids. The germline V gene encodes CDR1 SNHLY and CDR2 FYNNEI. The sequencing input was peripheral blood. The chain carries TRBV2 and TRBJ2-3; 8 bases agree with TRBD1. The origin of this receptor is a woman aged 45-65 years with COVID-19, enrolled during active disease. As DNA, the CDR3 is TGTGCCAGCAGTGCACAGGGGGTAGGAGATACGCAGTATTTT. This translates into CASSAQGVGDTQYF.